Listed here are 21 T cell receptor beta chains from one sample, sequenced in a study of beta chain features in type 1 diabetes. TCRB transcripts that were expressed got sequenced, as all of the isolated RNA had been reverse transcribed. Assay used: immunoSEQ multiplex PCR; TCRdb lists only in-frame clones, some missing. Seen here are around 430,000 clones, approximately 28% observed once, and the top ten hold around 0.065%. The source material was naive CD4+ T cells from blood. These receptor sequences come from a man younger than 30 in good health.

This clone was seen once. The rearrangement joins TRBV27 to TRBJ2-3; no definite D call. The CDR3 has 16 amino acids. Looked up from germline, CDR1 is MNHEY and CDR2 is SMNVEV (reference sequence). Trimming cost V 7 bases and J 1 base, with 18 bases left between them. This chain's CDR3 is CASMRPVGSGTDTQYF. The CDR3 DNA reads TGTGCCAGCATGCGTCCGGTCGGCTCAGGCACAGATACGCAGTATTTT.

This chain uses TRBV7-2 with TRBJ2-5; D perhaps matches TRBD2 (5 bases). V was pared by 3 bases and J by 5 bases, with 19 bases between. The CDR3 is 16 residues long. Germline V gene data show CDR1 as SGHTA and CDR2 as FQGNSA. The CDR3 DNA follows: TGTGCCAGCAGCTTTTCGGGCAGCTCAGCGGTGGAGACCCAGTACTTC. As protein: CASSFSGSSAVETQYF.

The chain combines TRBV4-1 with TRBJ2-1, with D perhaps TRBD1 (6 bases). Trimming removed 3 bases from V and 4 bases from J, with 10 bases in between. The CDR3 contains 14 residues. Germline V gene data show CDR1 as MGHRA and CDR2 as YSYEKL. The CDR3 loop is CASSQADRYNEQFF. DNA of the CDR3: TGCGCCAGCAGCCAGGCAGACAGGTACAATGAGCAGTTCTTC.

This clone was seen a handful of times. The chain links TRBV23-1 to TRBJ1-1; the D gene is possibly TRBD1 (5 bases). TRBV23-1 is an open reading frame whose function is uncertain. Trimming left V 8 bases short and J 0 bases short, with 16 bases between. The CDR3 is made up of 15 amino acids. CDR3 coding DNA: TGCGCCAGCGCGCTAAGGGGACGGATGAACACTGAAGCTTTCTTT. Translating it yields CASALRGRMNTEAFF.

This clone was detected a few times. V is TRBV5-1 and J is TRBJ2-2; D perhaps matches TRBD1 (5 bases). V lost 0 bases and J lost 0, with 9 bases in between. Germline V gives CDR1 SGHRS, CDR2 YFSETQ. The CDR3 totals 16 residues. The CDR3 DNA sequence: TGCGCCAGCAGCTTGGCCTGGGGCCCGAACACCGGGGAGCTGTTTTTT. Its translation is CASSLAWGPNTGELFF.

The gene calls are TRBV15 and TRBJ2-5; 10 bases fit TRBD2. J lost 5 bases, V lost 6 bases, and 6 bases had no gene match. Germline loops: CDR1 LNHNV, CDR2 YYDKDF (reference sequence). There are 14 residues in the CDR3. The CDR3 DNA follows: TGTGCCACCAGTGATCTAGCGGGAGAGGAGACCCAGTACTTC. Encoded protein: CATSDLAGEETQYF.

The J gene is TRBJ1-2, the V gene TRBV6-1, with TRBD1 as a possible D gene (6 bases). This CDR3 contains 13 residues. Germline CDR1 reads MNHNS; CDR2 reads SASEGT. Trimming removed 6 bases from V and 4 bases from J, with 12 bases in between. The CDR3 nucleotides are TGTGCCAGCAGAGGACAGTCTGGCTATGGCTACACCTTC. Protein: CASRGQSGYGYTF.

The chain joins TRBV6-5 to TRBJ1-2, with no clear D. Germline V gene data show CDR1 as MNHEY and CDR2 as SVGAGI. The CDR3 loop spans 12 amino acids. The V end was cut by 2 bases, the J end by 6 bases, with 7 bases between. The CDR3 DNA follows: TGTGCCAGCAGTTACGCGGCCGATGGCTACACCTTC. Protein: CASSYAADGYTF.

In its sample, this clone was seen many times. The chain has TRBV29-1 and TRBJ2-7; 7 positions agree with TRBD2. V was pared by 8 bases and J by 5 bases, with 15 bases of the junction left unmatched. CDR1 is SQVTM, CDR2 ANQGSEA, per germline. The CDR3 extends over 14 amino acids. The CDR3: CSIRSSGAFHEQYF. For the CDR3, the DNA is TGCAGCATCCGGTCTAGCGGAGCCTTCCACGAGCAGTACTTC.

This chain connects TRBV29-1 to TRBJ2-1; 7 bases are a match to TRBD2. V gave up 4 bases and J gave up 0 bases; unmatched junction bases: 3. This CDR3 contains 14 residues. CDR1 and CDR2 from the germline V gene are SQVTM and ANQGSEA. CDR3 coding DNA: TGCAGCGTTGGTCCGGGAGGCTCCTACAATGAGCAGTTCTTC. As protein: CSVGPGGSYNEQFF.

The chain employs TRBV14 and TRBJ1-5; TRBD1 agrees at 8 bases. The ends lost 8 bases at V and 2 bases at J; junction bases unmatched: 5. CDR1 and CDR2 (germline): SGHDN, FVKESK. The CDR3 length is 14 residues. The CDR3 reads CASSGQGGNQPQHF. CDR3 DNA: TGTGCCAGCTCTGGACAGGGCGGCAATCAGCCCCAGCATTTT.

This clone was detected a few times. This sequence joins TRBV29-1 and TRBJ2-7, with 8 nucleotides matching TRBD1. The CDR3 covers 14 residues. The germline V gene has CDR1 SQVTM and CDR2 ANQGSEA. V trimming: 6 bases; J trimming: 1 base; junction bases outside the gene matches: 8. The CDR3 reads CSVKQDRVSYEQYF. DNA of the CDR3: TGCAGCGTCAAACAGGACAGGGTGTCCTACGAGCAGTACTTC.

The chain combines TRBV29-1 with TRBJ1-1, with D tentatively TRBD1 (5 bases). Germline V gene sequence: CDR1 SQVTM, CDR2 ANQGSEA. The V gene lost 6 bases and the J gene lost 7 bases, with 18 bases spanning the gap. This CDR3 comprises 13 residues. CDR3 protein: CSVQPFTGVEAFF. CDR3 bases: TGCAGCGTCCAACCCTTCACGGGGGTTGAAGCTTTCTTT.

The chain links TRBV4-1 to TRBJ2-5; TRBD2 aligns across 9 bases. Trimming removed 4 bases from V and 5 bases from J; junction bases left unmatched: 11. The CDR3 is made up of 16 amino acids. CDR1 and CDR2 from the germline V gene are MGHRA and YSYEKL. CDR3: CASSPASGANMETQYF. CDR3 coding DNA: TGCGCCAGCAGCCCGGCTAGCGGGGCCAATATGGAGACCCAGTACTTC.

V gene TRBV9 combines with J gene TRBJ2-5; 11 nucleotides align to TRBD2. This CDR3 is 13 amino acids long. V lost 4 bases, J lost 5 bases, and 1 base stayed unmatched. Germline V lookup: CDR1 SGDLS, CDR2 YYNGEE. The DNA of the CDR3 is TGTGCCAGCAGCACTAGCGGGAGTGAGACCCAGTACTTC. Its protein product is CASSTSGSETQYF.

This clone appeared a few times. The rearrangement uses TRBV5-1 and TRBJ2-1; D not resolved. V lost 4 bases and J lost 4, with 12 bases in between. The CDR3 has 14 residues. Germline-derived CDR1 and CDR2 are SGHRS and YFSETQ. This CDR3 is CASSEALSYNEQFF. In DNA, the CDR3 is TGCGCCAGCAGCGAAGCACTATCATACAATGAGCAGTTCTTC.

V gene TRBV7-9 combines with J gene TRBJ1-2, with 10 bases lining up with TRBD1. V lost 5 bases and J lost 8; bases outside the gene matches: 11. Germline CDR1 and CDR2: SEHNR and FQNEAQ (reference sequence). The CDR3 contains 15 residues. CDR3 coding DNA: TGTGCCAGCAGCACCCCGGGACAGGGGTTGAAAGGCTACACCTTC. Translating it yields CASSTPGQGLKGYTF.

The V gene is TRBV2, the J gene TRBJ2-7; D remains ambiguous. The V gene's germline CDR1 is SNHLY and CDR2 FYNNEI. The CDR3 has 15 residues. Trimming pared 2 bases from V and 2 bases from J, leaving 13 bases between. The CDR3 coding sequence is TGTGCCAGCAGTGAACGGCCCACCCCAACCTACGAGCAGTACTTC. Protein: CASSERPTPTYEQYF.

This clone occurred once. The chain recombines TRBV11-2 with TRBJ2-5; unclear D gene. The CDR3 has 14 amino acids. From germline, CDR1 is SGHAT and CDR2 FQNNGV. V was pared by 0 bases and J by 4 bases, with 9 bases between. CDR3 in amino acids: CASSLEPGRETQYF. In nucleotides, the CDR3 is TGTGCCAGCAGCTTAGAGCCTGGCCGAGAGACCCAGTACTTC.

V usage is TRBV6-5 and J usage is TRBJ2-1, with TRBD2 matching 8 bases. Trimming removed 4 bases from V and 6 bases from J; junction bases left unmatched: 8. This CDR3 region has 15 residues. Germline CDR1 reads MNHEY; CDR2 reads SVGAGI. The CDR3 DNA follows: TGTGCCAGCAGTTTATCGGGACTAGGGCTCAATGAGCAGTTCTTC. Residues: CASSLSGLGLNEQFF.

This chain uses TRBV2 with TRBJ1-1; D is unclear. The germline gives CDR1 SNHLY, CDR2 FYNNEI. CDR3 length: 14 amino acids. The CDR3 region is CATAWEQMNTEAFF. Here the CDR3 DNA reads TGTGCAACCGCCTGGGAACAGATGAACACTGAAGCTTTCTTT.